Listed here are 5 T cell receptor beta chains from one sample, sequenced in a study of radiotherapy plus CTLA-4 blockade in lung cancer. Assay used: immunoSEQ multiplex PCR; TCRdb lists only in-frame clones, some missing. The sample carries around 110,000 clones, around 89% recorded once. This sample comprised peripheral blood, obtained from a patient treated with radiotherapy plus ipilimumab. These TCRs come from a human donor with non-small cell lung cancer that progressed on radiotherapy plus ipilimumab.

The rearrangement links TRBV11-3 to TRBJ1-3; a weak D match, TRBD1 (6 bases). V shed 5 bases and J shed 0 bases, with 14 bases lying between them. Germline CDR1 reads SGHNT; CDR2 reads YENEEA. The CDR3 runs 16 residues. Written as DNA, the CDR3 is TGTGCCAGCAGCAGAGAGGGGGGCTACTCTGGAAACACCATATATTTT. Its translation: CASSREGGYSGNTIYF.

The V call is TRBV2, the J call TRBJ2-7; 10 bases line up with TRBD2. Germline lookup yields CDR1 SNHLY and CDR2 FYNNEI. V trimming: 7 bases; J trimming: 0 bases; junction bases outside the gene matches: 6. This CDR3 spans 15 amino acids. The CDR3 bases are TGTGCCAGCAATTTGATAGCGGGAGGCTCCTACGAGCAGTACTTC. This sequence encodes CASNLIAGGSYEQYF.

Only a few counts were recorded for this clone. V is TRBV14 and J is TRBJ2-7, with TRBD2 matching over 7 bases. Trimming at V came to 4 bases and at J to 9 bases, leaving 6 bases not matched to a gene. This CDR3 is 12 amino acids long. In germline, CDR1 is SGHDN, CDR2 FVKESK. As DNA, the CDR3 is TGTGCCAGCAGCCGCCCTGGGGGGGTGCAGTACTTC. Its translation: CASSRPGGVQYF.

The chain is built from TRBV19 and TRBJ1-2, with 11 bases matching TRBD1. The CDR3 consists of 14 residues. CDR1 is LNHDA, CDR2 SQIVND, per germline (reference sequence). The junction had 8 bases not matched to a gene; V was cut back by 7 bases and J by 7 bases. The DNA for the CDR3 is TGTGCCAGTACCCCGGGACAGGGGGGAATTGGCTACACCTTC. Its protein product is CASTPGQGGIGYTF.

This clone was counted only a few times. This chain uses TRBV7-3 with TRBJ2-7; D may be TRBD1 or TRBD2 (5 bases each). There are 13 residues in the CDR3. Germline lookup yields CDR1 SGHTA and CDR2 FQGTGA. Trimming removed 5 bases from V and 7 bases from J, with 15 bases in between. The CDR3 DNA sequence: TGTGCCAGCAGCCCCCAGGGTTCGGGGGAGCAGTACTTC. Residues: CASSPQGSGEQYF.